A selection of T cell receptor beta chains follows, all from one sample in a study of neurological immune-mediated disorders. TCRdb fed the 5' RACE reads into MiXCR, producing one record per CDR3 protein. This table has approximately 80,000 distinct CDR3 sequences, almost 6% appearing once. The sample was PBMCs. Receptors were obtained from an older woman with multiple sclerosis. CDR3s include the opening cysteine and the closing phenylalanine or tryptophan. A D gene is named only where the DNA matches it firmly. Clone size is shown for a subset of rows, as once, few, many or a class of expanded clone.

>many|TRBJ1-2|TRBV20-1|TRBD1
CSAWTGADYGYTF
TGCAGTGCGTGGACAGGGGCGGACTATGGCTACACCTTC
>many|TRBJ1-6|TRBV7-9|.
CASSLAAQRSYNSPLHF
TGTGCCAGCAGCTTAGCGGCTCAGCGCTCCTATAATTCACCCCTCCACTTT
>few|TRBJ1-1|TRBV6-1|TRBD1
CASIRGQGRNTEAFF
TGTGCCAGCATCCGAGGACAGGGCAGGAACACTGAAGCTTTCTTT
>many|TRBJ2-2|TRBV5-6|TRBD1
CASSGFTGTGGFGGELFF
TGTGCCAGCAGCGGCTTTACCGGGACAGGGGGATTCGGCGGGGAGCTGTTTTTT
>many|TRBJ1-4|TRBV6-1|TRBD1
CASSESKGQKFF
TGTGCCAGCAGTGAAAGCAAGGGACAGAAGTTTTTT
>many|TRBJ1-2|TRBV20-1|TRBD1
CSAPGFGTAGYTF
TGCAGTGCTCCGGGTTTCGGGACAGCTGGCTACACCTTC
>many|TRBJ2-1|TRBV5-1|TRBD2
CASSLAGGAPEQFF
TGCGCCAGCAGCTTAGCGGGGGGGGCTCCTGAGCAGTTCTTC
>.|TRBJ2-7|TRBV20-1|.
CSAQLVGTYEQYF
TGCAGTGCCCAGCTTGTAGGAACCTACGAGCAGTACTTC
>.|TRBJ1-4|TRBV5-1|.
CASSFAGRADEKLFF
TGCGCCAGCAGCTTTGCGGGCAGGGCGGATGAAAAACTGTTTTTT
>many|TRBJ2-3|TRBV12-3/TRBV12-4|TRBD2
CASIQRGPGDTQYF
TGTGCCAGCATCCAGCGGGGGCCGGGAGATACGCAGTATTTT
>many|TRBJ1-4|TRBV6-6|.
CASRPGRSNEKLFF
TGTGCCAGCAGACCGGGACGGAGTAATGAAAAACTGTTTTTT
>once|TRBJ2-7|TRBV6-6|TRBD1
CAIRPADRVPYEQYF
TGTGCCATCAGGCCCGCTGACAGGGTCCCCTACGAGCAGTACTTC
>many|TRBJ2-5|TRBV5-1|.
CASSLRETQYF
TGCGCCAGCAGCTTACGAGAGACCCAGTACTTC
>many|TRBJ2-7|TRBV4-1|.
CASSQGQDPVYEQYF
TGCGCCAGCAGCCAAGGACAGGATCCGGTCTACGAGCAGTACTTC
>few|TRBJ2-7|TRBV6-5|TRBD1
CASQDRGREQYF
TGTGCCAGCCAAGACAGGGGTCGCGAGCAGTACTTC
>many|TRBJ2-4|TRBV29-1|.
CSVERGGAKNIQYF
TGCAGCGTTGAAAGGGGGGGAGCCAAAAACATTCAGTACTTC
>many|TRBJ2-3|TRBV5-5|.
CASSFVADTQYF
TGTGCCAGCAGTTTTGTCGCAGATACGCAGTATTTT
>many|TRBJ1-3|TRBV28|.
CASLLHGARGNTIYF
TGTGCCAGCCTCCTCCACGGGGCGCGCGGAAACACCATATATTTT
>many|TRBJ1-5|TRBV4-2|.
CASSQPGQSNQPQHF
TGTGCCAGCAGCCAGCCGGGACAATCCAATCAGCCCCAGCATTTT
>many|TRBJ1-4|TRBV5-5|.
CASSFRHPATNEKLFF
TGTGCCAGCAGCTTTAGACACCCTGCAACTAATGAAAAACTGTTTTTT
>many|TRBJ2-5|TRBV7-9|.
CASSLGEGTETQYF
TGTGCCAGCAGCTTAGGAGAGGGGACAGAGACCCAGTACTTC
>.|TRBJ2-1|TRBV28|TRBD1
CASSSFRGQANNEQFF
TGTGCCAGCAGTTCCTTCCGGGGACAGGCCAACAATGAGCAGTTCTTC
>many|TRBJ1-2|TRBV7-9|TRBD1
CASSLTGQGNGYTF
TGTGCCAGCAGCTTGACAGGGCAAGGGAATGGCTACACCTTC
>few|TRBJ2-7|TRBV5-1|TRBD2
CASSLGPSGTPYEQYF
TGCGCCAGCAGCTTGGGGCCTAGCGGGACCCCCTACGAGCAGTACTTC